Detailed here is one T cell receptor beta chain. What it recognizes is unknown. The assay was immunoSEQ multiplex PCR, and TCRdb's table has in-frame clones only and misses some. The table records about 160,000 clones, less than 90% of them present only once. These data come from a study of cytomegalovirus exposure and HLA in healthy donors. Study summary: The 120 validation repertoires used the same platform as the roughly 670 first-cohort repertoires (as reported by a later analysis).

Whole-study findings and limits: The TCR clusters that emerged in the first cohort tended, a later analysis found, to co-occur in the approximately 110 validation repertoires.

J was trimmed by 2 bases and V by 3 bases; bases with no gene match: 7. This CDR3 contains 16 residues. The V gene's germline CDR1 is MDHEN and CDR2 SYDVKM. The chain joins TRBV28 to TRBJ1-5, with 7 positions matching TRBD1. Material for sequencing was PBMCs. The clonotype was recovered from a man aged 25-45 years in good health and CMV-seropositive. CDR3 region: CASSFRTGRRNQPQHF. For the CDR3, the DNA is TGTGCCAGCAGTTTCCGGACAGGTCGACGCAATCAGCCCCAGCATTTT.